Each of the 20 T cell receptor beta chains below was sequenced from the same sample in a study of human T cells and chemical hapten exposure. Indicated time point: pre-sensitization, week 0. The treatment: therapeutic diphenylcyclopropenone sensitization with weekly scalp DPC. TCRdb processed the RACE reads anew with MiXCR; each CDR3 protein has one entry. The sample comprises approximately 80,000 distinct CDR3 sequences, around 13% of which are singletons, and roughly 4.8% rests with the top ten. The material was whole blood, obtained in connection with sensitization to the hapten diphenylcyclopropenone (DPC). These receptors came from a woman aged 45 to 65 with alopecia areata. Some clones in this sample may be carry-over from other donors' samples.

The rearrangement joins TRBV29-1 to TRBJ2-7; D is perhaps TRBD2 (5 bases). CDR3 length: 12 residues. The V end was cut by 3 bases, the J end by 6 bases, with 12 bases between. Germline V gives CDR1 SQVTM, CDR2 ANQGSEA. DNA for the CDR3: TGCAGCGTTGACACCGGGGTCAGCGAGCAGTACTTC. Amino acid sequence: CSVDTGVSEQYF.

This clonotype was observed at least ten times. The rearrangement joins TRBV14 to TRBJ2-3; D remains unclear. Germline V gene data show CDR1 as SGHDN and CDR2 as FVKESK. Trimming pared 3 bases from V and 0 bases from J, leaving 22 bases between. The CDR3 is 19 amino acids. CDR3 sequence reads: CASSHPLRTSTASTDTQYF. CDR3 DNA sequence: TGTGCCAGCAGCCACCCCCTTCGGACGTCGACTGCTAGCACAGATACGCAGTATTTT.

This clonotype was seen only a few times. The DNA of the CDR3 is TGTGCCAGCAGTTACCTCCCGACAGGGTTCTGGGGCAAAGGAGCTTTCTTT. Translated, it gives CASSYLPTGFWGKGAFF. V gene TRBV6-5 combines with J gene TRBJ1-1, with 7 bases identical to TRBD1. The CDR3 covers 17 residues. CDR1 is MNHEY and CDR2 is SVGAGI in the germline V gene. The V and J ends lost 2 bases and 10 bases, in that order; junction bases with no gene match: 19.

V and J are TRBV11-2 and TRBJ2-7; D remains ambiguous. V dropped 1 base and J dropped 6 bases, with 7 bases sitting between them. The germline V gene encodes CDR1 SGHAT and CDR2 FQNNGV. There are 12 residues in the CDR3. CDR3 DNA: TGTGCCAGCAGCTTAGCGGTGGGCGAGCAGTACTTC. The encoded protein is CASSLAVGEQYF.

This clonotype was detected a few times. The rearrangement joins TRBV20-1 to TRBJ2-1; D possibly corresponds to TRBD1 (5 bases). The V gene's germline CDR1 is DFQATT and CDR2 SNEGSKA (reference sequence). V shed 2 bases and J shed 10 bases, with 21 bases lying between them. The CDR3 extends over 15 amino acids. DNA of the CDR3: TGCAGTGCTAGAAGGGGTATGACTGGAGCTATCGAGCAGTTCTTC. It encodes CSARRGMTGAIEQFF.

The chain is built from TRBV29-1 and TRBJ1-3; D ambiguous. The CDR3 is made up of 15 amino acids. Germline V gene data show CDR1 as SQVTM and CDR2 as ANQGSEA. V was shortened by 0 bases and J by 3 bases, with 12 bases between the two germline ends. CDR3 nucleotide sequence: TGCAGCGTTGAAGATCGCGGGGTAATTGGAAACACCATATATTTT. Protein: CSVEDRGVIGNTIYF.

This clonotype was detected only a few times. The CDR3 sequence is CASSPLGQLRAGNTIYF. The CDR3 nucleotides read TGTGCCAGCTCACCACTGGGACAGCTGAGAGCGGGAAACACCATATATTTT. The chain is built from TRBV18 and TRBJ1-3; 7 bases agree with TRBD1. This CDR3 is built from 17 residues. CDR1 and CDR2 (germline): KGHSH, LQKENI. The junction had 10 bases not matched to a gene; V was cut back by 1 base and J by 4 bases.

This clonotype showed up just once. The chain joins TRBV12-3 or TRBV12-4 to TRBJ2-5; TRBD2 is a possible D gene (5 bases). The CDR3 is made up of 15 amino acids. V gave up 4 bases and J gave up 2 bases, with 14 bases separating them. The CDR3 sequence: CASSSRRWAQETQYF. CDR3 bases: TGTGCCAGCAGTTCCAGGAGGTGGGCTCAAGAGACCCAGTACTTC.

This clonotype was seen only a few times. The chain employs TRBV30 and TRBJ1-1; D is undetermined. Deletions cut 2 bases from V and 1 base from J, with 8 bases between. CDR3 size: 13 residues. Germline V lookup: CDR1 GTSNPN, CDR2 SVGIG (reference sequence). The CDR3 here is CAWSNNANTEAFF. The DNA for the CDR3 is TGTGCCTGGAGTAACAACGCGAACACTGAAGCTTTCTTT.

This clonotype occurred many times. The rearrangement uses TRBV18 and TRBJ1-5; D uncertain. This CDR3 is 13 amino acids long. From germline, CDR1 is KGHSH and CDR2 LQKENI. Trimming removed 3 bases from V and 3 bases from J, with 6 bases in between. CDR3 bases: TGTGCCAGCTCACCCAATGTCAATCAGCCCCAGCATTTT. Protein product: CASSPNVNQPQHF.

This clonotype was picked up a small number of times. J is TRBJ1-1 and V is TRBV4-1; D gene uncertain. The V gene's germline CDR1 is MGHRA and CDR2 YSYEKL. Trimming pared 3 bases from V and 5 bases from J, leaving 10 bases between. The CDR3 length is 13 residues. CDR3 loop: CASSQNSGTEAFF. The DNA of the CDR3 is TGCGCCAGCAGCCAGAACAGCGGAACTGAAGCTTTCTTT.

This clonotype was found a few times. V is TRBV29-1 and J is TRBJ2-1, with D perhaps matching TRBD2 (5 bases). Germline CDR1 SQVTM, CDR2 ANQGSEA. V lost 8 bases, J lost 9 bases, and 14 bases lay in between. The CDR3 runs to 11 residues. The DNA for the CDR3 is TGCAGCCTGCGGGTAGGTCCTGAGCAGTTCTTC. It is translated as CSLRVGPEQFF.

This clonotype was observed many times. The chain joins TRBV7-8 to TRBJ2-5; 9 nucleotides line up with TRBD1. This CDR3 region has 15 residues. Per germline, CDR1 SGHVS and CDR2 FQNEAQ. J was trimmed by 5 bases and V by 4 bases; bases with no gene match: 8. CDR3 bases: TGTGCCAGCAGCTCTAACAGGGGGCGGTCCGAGACCCAGTACTTC. This translates into CASSSNRGRSETQYF.

This clonotype was observed a single time. V gene TRBV3-1 combines with J gene TRBJ2-1, with TRBD2 matching 11 bases. V lost 0 bases, J lost 3 bases, and 19 bases stayed unmatched. The CDR3 is 22 residues long. Germline V lookup: CDR1 LGHDT, CDR2 YNNKEL (reference sequence). CDR3 in DNA: TGTGCCAGCAGCCAAGAGGTAGGGCTAGCGGGAGGCCCCGGCCACTACTACAATGAGCAGTTCTTC. It codes for CASSQEVGLAGGPGHYYNEQFF.

This sequence joins TRBV7-9 and TRBJ2-7; 9 nucleotides align to TRBD1. Germline CDR1 and CDR2: SEHNR and FQNEAQ (reference sequence). The CDR3 spans 13 residues. The trim removed 8 bases at V and 2 bases at J, leaving 4 bases unmatched. The CDR3 sequence is CASRDRAAYEQYF. CDR3 coding DNA: TGTGCCAGCCGGGACAGGGCAGCCTACGAGCAGTACTTC.

The chain employs TRBV7-2 and TRBJ2-2, with D possibly being TRBD2 (6 bases). V was shortened by 4 bases and J by 6 bases, with 18 bases between the two germline ends. The CDR3 is 16 residues long. Per germline, CDR1 SGHTA and CDR2 FQGNSA. In DNA, the CDR3 is TGTGCCAGCAGCTCTAGTTCTCCGGGAGTGGCCGGGGAGCTGTTTTTT. Protein: CASSSSSPGVAGELFF.

This clonotype occurred a few times. J is TRBJ2-1 and V is TRBV7-9; 9 bases are a match to TRBD2. The germline V gene encodes CDR1 SEHNR and CDR2 FQNEAQ (reference sequence). CDR3 length equals 17 residues. J was trimmed by 0 bases and V by 4 bases; bases with no gene match: 7. The CDR3 coding sequence is TGTGCCAGCAGCTCAGCTACTAGCGGGTACTCCTACAATGAGCAGTTCTTC. It is translated as CASSSATSGYSYNEQFF.

The V and J genes are TRBV15 and TRBJ1-5; a weak D match, TRBD1 (6 bases). V was shortened by 8 bases and J by 7 bases, with 15 bases between the two germline ends. The CDR3 loop spans 13 amino acids. Germline values: CDR1 LNHNV, CDR2 YYDKDF (reference sequence). The CDR3 nucleotides are TGTGCCACCGGTCGGGGGCCGGGACAGCCCCAGCATTTT. Translating gives CATGRGPGQPQHF. Filled out from reference TRBV15 and TRBJ1-5, the complete variable domain reads DAMVIQNPRYQVTQFGKPVTLSCSQTLNHNVMYWYQQKSSQAPKLLFHYYDKDFNNEADTPDNFQSRRPNTSFCFLDIRSPGLGDTAMYLCATGRGPGQPQHFGDGTRLSIL.

This clonotype was detected a few times. The rearrangement joins TRBV5-1 to TRBJ2-7; TRBD1 aligns across 7 bases. Germline CDR1 reads SGHRS; CDR2 reads YFSETQ. Unmatched junction bases numbered 5, after V lost 5 bases and J lost 0 bases. This CDR3 has 14 residues. CDR3 region: CASSSTGDSYEQYF. The CDR3 nucleotides are TGCGCCAGCAGTAGCACAGGGGACTCCTACGAGCAGTACTTC.

V is TRBV20-1 and J is TRBJ2-7, with 12 positions matching TRBD2. V trimming: 2 bases; J trimming: 0 bases; junction bases outside the gene matches: 8. The V gene's germline CDR1 is DFQATT and CDR2 SNEGSKA (reference sequence). This CDR3 comprises 17 residues. The CDR3 region has the DNA TGCAGTGCTAGACCTCTAGCGGGAGGGCCCAGCTCCTACGAGCAGTACTTC. It codes for CSARPLAGGPSSYEQYF.